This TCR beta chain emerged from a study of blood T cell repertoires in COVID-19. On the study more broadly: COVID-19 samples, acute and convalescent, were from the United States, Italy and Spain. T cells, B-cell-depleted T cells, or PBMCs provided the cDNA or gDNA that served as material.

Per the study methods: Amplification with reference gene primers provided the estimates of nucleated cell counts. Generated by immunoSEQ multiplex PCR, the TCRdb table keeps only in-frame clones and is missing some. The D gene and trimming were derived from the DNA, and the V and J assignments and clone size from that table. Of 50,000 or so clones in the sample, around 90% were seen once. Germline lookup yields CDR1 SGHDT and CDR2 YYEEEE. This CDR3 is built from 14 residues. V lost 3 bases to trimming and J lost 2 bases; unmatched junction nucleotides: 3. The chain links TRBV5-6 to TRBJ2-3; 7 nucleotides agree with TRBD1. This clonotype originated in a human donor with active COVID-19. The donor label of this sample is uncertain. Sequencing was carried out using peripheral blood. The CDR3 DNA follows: TGTGCCAGCAGCTGGGGGACAGCCACAGATACGCAGTATTTT. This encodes CASSWGTATDTQYF.